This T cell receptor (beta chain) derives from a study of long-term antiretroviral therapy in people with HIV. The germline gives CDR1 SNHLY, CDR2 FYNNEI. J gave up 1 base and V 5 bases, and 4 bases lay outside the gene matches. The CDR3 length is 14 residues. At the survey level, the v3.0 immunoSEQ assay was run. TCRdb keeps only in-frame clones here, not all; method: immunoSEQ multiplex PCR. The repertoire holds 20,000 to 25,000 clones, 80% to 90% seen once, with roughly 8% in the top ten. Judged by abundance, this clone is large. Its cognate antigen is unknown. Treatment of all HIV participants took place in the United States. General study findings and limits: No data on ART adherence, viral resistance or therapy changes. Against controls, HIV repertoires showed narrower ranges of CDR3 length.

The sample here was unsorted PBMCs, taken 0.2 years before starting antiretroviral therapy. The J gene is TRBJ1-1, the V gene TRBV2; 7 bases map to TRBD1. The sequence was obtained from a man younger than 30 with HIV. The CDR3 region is CASSWGQSNTEAFF. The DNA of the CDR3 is TGTGCCAGCAGTTGGGGACAGTCGAACACTGAAGCTTTCTTT.